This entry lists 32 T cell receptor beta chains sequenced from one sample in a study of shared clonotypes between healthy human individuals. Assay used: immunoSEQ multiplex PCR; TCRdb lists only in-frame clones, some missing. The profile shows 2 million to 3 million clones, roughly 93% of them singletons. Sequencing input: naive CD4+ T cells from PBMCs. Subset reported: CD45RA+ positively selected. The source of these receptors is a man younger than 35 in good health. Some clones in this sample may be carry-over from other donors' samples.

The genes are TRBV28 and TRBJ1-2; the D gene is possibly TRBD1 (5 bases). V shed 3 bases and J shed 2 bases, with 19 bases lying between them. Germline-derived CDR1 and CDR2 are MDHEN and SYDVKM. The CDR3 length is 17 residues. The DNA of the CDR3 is TGTGCCAGCAGTTTTCTCAGCCGGGGCGCGGGGAACTATGGCTACACCTTC. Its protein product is CASSFLSRGAGNYGYTF.

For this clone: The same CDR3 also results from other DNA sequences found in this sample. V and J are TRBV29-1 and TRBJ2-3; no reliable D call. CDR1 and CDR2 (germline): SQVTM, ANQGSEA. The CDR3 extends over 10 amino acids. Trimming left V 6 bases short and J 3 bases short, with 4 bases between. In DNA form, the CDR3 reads TGCAGCGTGAGTACAGATACGCAGTATTTT. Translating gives CSVSTDTQYF.

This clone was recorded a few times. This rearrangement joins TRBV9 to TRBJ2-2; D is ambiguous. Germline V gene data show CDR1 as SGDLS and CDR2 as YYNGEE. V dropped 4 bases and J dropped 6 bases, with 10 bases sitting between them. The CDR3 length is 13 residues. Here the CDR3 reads CASSPLAPGELFF. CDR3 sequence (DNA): TGTGCCAGCAGCCCCCTGGCCCCCGGGGAGCTGTTTTTT. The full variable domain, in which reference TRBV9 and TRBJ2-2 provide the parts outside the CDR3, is DSGVTQTPKHLITATGQRVTLRCSPRSGDLSVYWYQQSLDQGLQFLIQYYNGEERAKGNILERFSAQQFPDLHSELNLSSLELGDSALYFCASSPLAPGELFFGEGSRLTVL.

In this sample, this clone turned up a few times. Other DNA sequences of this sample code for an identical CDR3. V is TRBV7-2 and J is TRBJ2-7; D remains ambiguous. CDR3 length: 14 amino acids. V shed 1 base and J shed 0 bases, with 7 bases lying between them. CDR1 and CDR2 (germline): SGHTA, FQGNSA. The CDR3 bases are TGTGCCAGCAGCTTAGTTGGCAGCTCCTACGAGCAGTACTTC. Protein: CASSLVGSSYEQYF.

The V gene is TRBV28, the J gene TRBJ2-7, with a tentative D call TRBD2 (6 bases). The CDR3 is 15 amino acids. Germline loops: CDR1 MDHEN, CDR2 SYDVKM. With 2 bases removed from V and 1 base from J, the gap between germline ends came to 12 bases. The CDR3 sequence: CASSLIAGQSYEQYF. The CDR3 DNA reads TGTGCCAGCAGTTTAATCGCGGGGCAGTCCTACGAGCAGTACTTC.

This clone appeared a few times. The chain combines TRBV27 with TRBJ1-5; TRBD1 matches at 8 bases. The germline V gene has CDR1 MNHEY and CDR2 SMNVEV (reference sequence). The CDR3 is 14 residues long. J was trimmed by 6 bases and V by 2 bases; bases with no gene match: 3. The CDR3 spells CASSLTTGVQPQHF. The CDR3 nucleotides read TGTGCCAGCAGTTTAACGACAGGGGTTCAGCCCCAGCATTTT.

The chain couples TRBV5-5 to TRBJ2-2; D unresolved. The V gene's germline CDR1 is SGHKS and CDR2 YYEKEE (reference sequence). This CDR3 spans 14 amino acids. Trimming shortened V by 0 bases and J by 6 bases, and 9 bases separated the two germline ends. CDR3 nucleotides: TGTGCCAGCAGCTTGGTCGCATTGGCCGGGGAGCTGTTTTTT. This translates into CASSLVALAGELFF.

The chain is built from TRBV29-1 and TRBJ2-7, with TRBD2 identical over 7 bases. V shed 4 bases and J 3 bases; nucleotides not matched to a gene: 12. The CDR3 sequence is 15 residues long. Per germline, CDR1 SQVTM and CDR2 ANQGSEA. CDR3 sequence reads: CSVALLGGGIYEQYF. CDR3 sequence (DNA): TGCAGCGTTGCCCTCTTGGGGGGAGGGATCTACGAGCAGTACTTC.

CDR3 nucleotide sequence: TGTGCCAGCAGCCGGGGTCCTATCGAGTACAATGAGCAGTTCTTC. This gives the protein CASSRGPIEYNEQFF. The V gene is TRBV14, the J gene TRBJ2-1; D gene unclear. CDR3 length: 15 residues. Germline loops: CDR1 SGHDN, CDR2 FVKESK. The V end lost 4 bases, the J end lost 4 bases, and 14 bases lay between the germline ends. Full variable domain (remainder filled in from reference TRBV14 and TRBJ2-1): EAGVTQFPSHSVIEKGQTVTLRCDPISGHDNLYWYRRVMGKEIKFLLHFVKESKQDESGMPNNRFLAERTGGTYSTLKVQPAELEDSGVYFCASSRGPIEYNEQFFGPGTRLTVL.

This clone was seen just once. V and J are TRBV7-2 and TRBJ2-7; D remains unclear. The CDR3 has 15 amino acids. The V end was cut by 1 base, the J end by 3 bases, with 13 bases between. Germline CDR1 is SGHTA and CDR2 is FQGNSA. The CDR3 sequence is CASSLGPASYYEQYF. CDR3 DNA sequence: TGTGCCAGCAGCTTAGGGCCGGCGTCCTACTACGAGCAGTACTTC.

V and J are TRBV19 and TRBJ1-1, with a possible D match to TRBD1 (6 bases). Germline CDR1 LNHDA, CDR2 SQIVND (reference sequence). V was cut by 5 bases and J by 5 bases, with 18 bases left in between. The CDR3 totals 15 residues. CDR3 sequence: CASSPFGGGRTEAFF. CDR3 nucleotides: TGTGCCAGTAGTCCGTTTGGAGGGGGGCGGACTGAAGCTTTCTTT. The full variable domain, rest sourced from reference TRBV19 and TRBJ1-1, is DGGITQSPKYLFRKEGQNVTLSCEQNLNHDAMYWYRQDPGQGLRLIYYSQIVNDFQKGDIAEGYSVSREKKESFPLTVTSAQKNPTAFYLCASSPFGGGRTEAFFGQGTRLTVV.

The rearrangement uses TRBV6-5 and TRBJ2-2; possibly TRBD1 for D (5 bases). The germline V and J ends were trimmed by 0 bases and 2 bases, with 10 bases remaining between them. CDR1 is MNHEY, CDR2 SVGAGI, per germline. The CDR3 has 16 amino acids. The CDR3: CASSYSIRVNTGELFF. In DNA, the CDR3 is TGTGCCAGCAGTTACTCCATCAGGGTAAACACCGGGGAGCTGTTTTTT.

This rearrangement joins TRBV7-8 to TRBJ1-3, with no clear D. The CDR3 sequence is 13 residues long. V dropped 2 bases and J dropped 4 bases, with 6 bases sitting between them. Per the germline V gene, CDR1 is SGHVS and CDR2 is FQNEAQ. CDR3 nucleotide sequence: TGTGCCAGCAGCTTAAGTGGCGGAAACACCATATATTTT. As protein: CASSLSGGNTIYF.

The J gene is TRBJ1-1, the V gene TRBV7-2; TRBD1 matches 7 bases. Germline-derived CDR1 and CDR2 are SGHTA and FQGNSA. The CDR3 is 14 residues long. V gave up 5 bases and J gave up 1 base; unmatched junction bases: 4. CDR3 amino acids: CASSVRQGNTEAFF. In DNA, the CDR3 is TGTGCCAGCAGCGTACGACAGGGGAACACTGAAGCTTTCTTT.

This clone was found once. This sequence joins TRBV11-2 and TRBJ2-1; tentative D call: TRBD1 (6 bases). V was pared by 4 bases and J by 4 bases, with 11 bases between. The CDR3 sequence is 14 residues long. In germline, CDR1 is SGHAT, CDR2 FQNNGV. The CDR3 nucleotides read TGTGCCAGCAGCTCCTCACAGGGTTACAATGAGCAGTTCTTC. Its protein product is CASSSSQGYNEQFF.

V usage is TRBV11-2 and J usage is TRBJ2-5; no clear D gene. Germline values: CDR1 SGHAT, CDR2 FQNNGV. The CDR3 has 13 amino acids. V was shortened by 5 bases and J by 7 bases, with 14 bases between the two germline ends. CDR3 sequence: CASSHRVRVTQYF. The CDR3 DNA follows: TGTGCCAGCAGCCATAGGGTTCGAGTGACCCAGTACTTC.

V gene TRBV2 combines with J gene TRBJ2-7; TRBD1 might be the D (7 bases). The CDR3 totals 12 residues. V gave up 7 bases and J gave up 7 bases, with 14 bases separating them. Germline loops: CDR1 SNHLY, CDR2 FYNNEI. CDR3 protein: CASTTGAGEQYF. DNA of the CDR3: TGTGCCAGCACTACAGGGGCGGGGGAGCAGTACTTC.

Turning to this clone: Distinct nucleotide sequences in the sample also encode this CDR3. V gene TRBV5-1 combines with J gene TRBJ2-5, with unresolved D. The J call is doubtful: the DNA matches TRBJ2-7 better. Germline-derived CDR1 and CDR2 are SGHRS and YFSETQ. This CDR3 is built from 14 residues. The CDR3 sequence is CASSLGLGSYEQYF. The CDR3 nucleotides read TGCGCCAGCAGCTTGGGCCTCGGATCCTACGAGCAGTACTTC.

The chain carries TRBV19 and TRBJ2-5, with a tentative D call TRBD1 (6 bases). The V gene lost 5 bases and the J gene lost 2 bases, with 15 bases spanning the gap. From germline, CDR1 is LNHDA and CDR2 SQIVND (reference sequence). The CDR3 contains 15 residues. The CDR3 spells CASSPARGRQETQYF. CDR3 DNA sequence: TGTGCCAGTAGTCCCGCCAGGGGCAGGCAAGAGACCCAGTACTTC.

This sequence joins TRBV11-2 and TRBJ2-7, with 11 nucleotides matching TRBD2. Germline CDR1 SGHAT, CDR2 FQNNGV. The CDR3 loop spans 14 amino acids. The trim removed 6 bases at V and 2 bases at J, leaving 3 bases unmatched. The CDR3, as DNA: TGTGCCAGCAGGAGACTAGCGGGACCCTACGAGCAGTACTTC. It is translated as CASRRLAGPYEQYF. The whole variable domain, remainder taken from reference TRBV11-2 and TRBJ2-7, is EAGVAQSPRYKIIEKRQSVAFWCNPISGHATLYWYQQILGQGPKLLIQFQNNGVVDDSQLPKDRFSAERLKGVDSTLKIQPAKLEDSAVYLCASRRLAGPYEQYFGPGTRLTVT.

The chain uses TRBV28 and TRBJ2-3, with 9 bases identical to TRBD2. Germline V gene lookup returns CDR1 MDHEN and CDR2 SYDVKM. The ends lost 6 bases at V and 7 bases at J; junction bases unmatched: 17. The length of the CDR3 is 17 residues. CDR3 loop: CASSLLRASGTGNTQYF. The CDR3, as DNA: TGTGCCAGCAGCCTATTACGGGCTAGCGGGACCGGGAATACGCAGTATTTT.

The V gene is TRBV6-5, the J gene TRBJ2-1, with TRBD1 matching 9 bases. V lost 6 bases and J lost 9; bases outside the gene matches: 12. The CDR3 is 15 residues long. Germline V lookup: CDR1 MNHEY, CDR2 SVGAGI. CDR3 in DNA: TGTGCCAGCAGACGACAGGGGGGAAGAATGGGTGAGCAGTTCTTC. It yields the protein CASRRQGGRMGEQFF.

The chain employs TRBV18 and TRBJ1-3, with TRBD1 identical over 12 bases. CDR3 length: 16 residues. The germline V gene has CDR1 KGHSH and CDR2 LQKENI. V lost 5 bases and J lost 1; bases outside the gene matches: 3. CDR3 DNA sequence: TGTGCCAGCTCAACGGGACAGGGGGCGTCTGGAAACACCATATATTTT. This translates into CASSTGQGASGNTIYF.

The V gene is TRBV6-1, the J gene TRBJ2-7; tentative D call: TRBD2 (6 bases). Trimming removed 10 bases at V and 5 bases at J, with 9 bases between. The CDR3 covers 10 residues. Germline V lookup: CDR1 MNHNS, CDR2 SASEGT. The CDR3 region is CATWRDEQYF. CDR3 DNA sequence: TGTGCCACCTGGAGGGACGAGCAGTACTTC.

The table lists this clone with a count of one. This CDR3 reads CATNQGSYNEQFF. DNA of the CDR3: TGTGCCACCAACCAGGGTTCCTACAATGAGCAGTTCTTC. The chain is built from TRBV2 and TRBJ2-1; a possible D gene is TRBD1 (5 bases). Trimming shortened V by 10 bases and J by 1 base, and 11 bases separated the two germline ends. CDR1 is SNHLY and CDR2 is FYNNEI in the germline V gene. CDR3 length: 13 residues.

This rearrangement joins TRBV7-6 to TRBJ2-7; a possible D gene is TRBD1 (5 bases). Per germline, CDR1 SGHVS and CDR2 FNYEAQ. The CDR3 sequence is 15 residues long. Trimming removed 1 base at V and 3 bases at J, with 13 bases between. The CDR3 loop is CASSLGRDSLYEQYF. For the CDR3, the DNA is TGTGCCAGCAGCTTAGGTCGAGACAGCCTCTACGAGCAGTACTTC.

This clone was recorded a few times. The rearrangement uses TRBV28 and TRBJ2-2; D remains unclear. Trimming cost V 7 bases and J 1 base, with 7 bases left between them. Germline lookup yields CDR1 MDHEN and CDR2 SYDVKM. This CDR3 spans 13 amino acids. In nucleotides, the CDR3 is TGTGCCAGCATTGGTGAGAACACCGGGGAGCTGTTTTTT. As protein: CASIGENTGELFF. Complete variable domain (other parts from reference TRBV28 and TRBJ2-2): DVKVTQSSRYLVKRTGEKVFLECVQDMDHENMFWYRQDPGLGLRLIYFSYDVKMKEKGDIPEGYSVSREKKERFSLILESASTNQTSMYLCASIGENTGELFFGEGSRLTVL.

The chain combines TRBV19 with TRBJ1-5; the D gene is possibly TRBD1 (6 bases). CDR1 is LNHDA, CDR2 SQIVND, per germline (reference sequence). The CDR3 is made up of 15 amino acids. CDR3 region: CGSSWGRGVNQPQHF. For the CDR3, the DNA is TGTGGCTCGTCCTGGGGCAGGGGAGTTAATCAGCCCCAGCATTTT. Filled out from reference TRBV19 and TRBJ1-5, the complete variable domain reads DGGITQSPKYLFRKEGQNVTLSCEQNLNHDAMYWYRQDPGQGLRLIYYSQIVNDFQKGDIAEGYSVSREKKESFPLTVTSAQKNPTAFYLCGSSWGRGVNQPQHFGDGTRLSIL.

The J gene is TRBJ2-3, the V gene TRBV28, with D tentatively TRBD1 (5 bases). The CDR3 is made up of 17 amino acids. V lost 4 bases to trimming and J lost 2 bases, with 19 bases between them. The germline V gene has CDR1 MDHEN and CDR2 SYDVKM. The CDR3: CASSSGRVAPFTDTQYF. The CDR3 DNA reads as TGTGCCAGCAGTTCGGGCAGGGTGGCCCCGTTCACAGATACGCAGTATTTT.

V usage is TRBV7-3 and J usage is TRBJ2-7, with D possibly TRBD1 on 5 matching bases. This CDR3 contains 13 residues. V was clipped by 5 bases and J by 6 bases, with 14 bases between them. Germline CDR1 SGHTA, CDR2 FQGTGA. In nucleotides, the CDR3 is TGTGCCAGCAGCCCCAATGGGGCGCGCGAGCAGTACTTC. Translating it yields CASSPNGAREQYF.

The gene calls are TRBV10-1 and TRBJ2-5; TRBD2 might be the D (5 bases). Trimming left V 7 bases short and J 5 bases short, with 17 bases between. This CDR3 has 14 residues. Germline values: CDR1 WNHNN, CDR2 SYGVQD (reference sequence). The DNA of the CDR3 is TGCGCCAGCACCCGGTGGGTAGCGCGGGAGACCCAGTACTTC. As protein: CASTRWVARETQYF.

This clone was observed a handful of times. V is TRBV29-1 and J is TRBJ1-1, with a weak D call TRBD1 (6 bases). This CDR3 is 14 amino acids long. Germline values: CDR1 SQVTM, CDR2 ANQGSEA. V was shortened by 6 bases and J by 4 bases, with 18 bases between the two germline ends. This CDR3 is CSVSLWQGSTEAFF. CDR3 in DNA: TGCAGCGTCTCCCTGTGGCAGGGGAGCACTGAAGCTTTCTTT. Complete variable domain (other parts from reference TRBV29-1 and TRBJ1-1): SAVISQKPSRDICQRGTSLTIQCQVDSQVTMMFWYRQQPGQSLTLIATANQGSEATYESGFVIDKFPISRPNLTFSTLTVSNMSPEDSSIYLCSVSLWQGSTEAFFGQGTRLTVV.